Here is one TCR beta chain with its context. The antigen remains undetermined. The sample is drawn from a study of T cell repertoires in cytomegalovirus infection. Whole-study findings and limits: The ex vivo response was dominated by HLA-C-restricted CMV-specific TCR beta clonotypes.

Looked up from germline, CDR1 is SEHNR and CDR2 is FQNEAQ (reference sequence). The CDR3 sequence is 14 residues long. The germline V and J ends were trimmed by 4 bases and 5 bases, with 15 bases remaining between them. TCRdb re-analysed the reads in MiXCR, keeping a single row per CDR3 protein. The table includes more than 400,000 distinct CDR3 sequences, around 27% detected once. The chain links TRBV7-9 to TRBJ2-7, with D unresolved. Sequences were obtained from PBMCs. The receptor was derived from a human donor in good health (CMV status not recorded). Some clones in this sample may be carry-over from other donors' samples. The CDR3 DNA reads as TGTGCCAGCAGCTCCCGCCTCGCCGGTCACGAGCAGTACTTC. Protein: CASSSRLAGHEQYF.